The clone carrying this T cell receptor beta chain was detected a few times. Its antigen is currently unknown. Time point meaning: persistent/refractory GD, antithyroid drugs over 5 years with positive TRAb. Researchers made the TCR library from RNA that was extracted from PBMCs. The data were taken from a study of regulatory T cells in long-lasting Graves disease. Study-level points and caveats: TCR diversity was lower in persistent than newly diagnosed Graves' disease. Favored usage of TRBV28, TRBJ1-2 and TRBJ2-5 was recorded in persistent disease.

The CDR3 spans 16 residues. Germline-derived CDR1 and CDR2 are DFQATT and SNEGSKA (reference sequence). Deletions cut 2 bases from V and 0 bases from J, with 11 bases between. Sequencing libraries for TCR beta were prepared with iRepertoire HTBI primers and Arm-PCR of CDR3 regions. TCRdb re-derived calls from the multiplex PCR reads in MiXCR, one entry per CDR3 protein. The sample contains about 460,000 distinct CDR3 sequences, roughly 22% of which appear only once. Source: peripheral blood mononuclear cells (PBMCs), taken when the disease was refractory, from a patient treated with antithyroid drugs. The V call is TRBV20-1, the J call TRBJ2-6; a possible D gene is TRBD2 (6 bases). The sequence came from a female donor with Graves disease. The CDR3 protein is CSARLGTGSGANVLTF. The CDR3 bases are TGCAGTGCTAGACTGGGGACTGGCTCTGGGGCCAACGTCCTGACTTTC.